What follows are 24 T cell receptor beta chains derived from one specimen sequenced in a study of radiotherapy plus CTLA-4 blockade in lung cancer. Profiled with immunoSEQ multiplex PCR; TCRdb holds only in-frame clones, not every one. The table records tens of thousands of clones, around three quarters of them present only once. The starting material was peripheral blood, obtained from a patient treated with radiotherapy plus ipilimumab. Receptors were obtained from a human donor with non-small cell lung cancer whose response to radiotherapy plus ipilimumab could not be evaluated.

The CDR3 coding sequence is TGCAGCGTTGAGACAGCCCTCCCTGGGGCCAACGTCCTGACTTTC. This encodes CSVETALPGANVLTF. The chain has TRBV29-1 and TRBJ2-6; D perhaps matches TRBD1 (5 bases). Germline V CDR1 and CDR2: SQVTM, ANQGSEA. The ends were cut back, 3 bases at V and 2 bases at J, with 11 bases in the middle. The CDR3 totals 15 residues.

The chain carries TRBV19 and TRBJ2-2, with 12 bases lining up with TRBD2. The CDR3 is 15 residues long. The V segment lost 5 bases and the J segment 6 bases; nucleotides outside the gene matches: 4. From germline, CDR1 is LNHDA and CDR2 SQIVND (reference sequence). Here the CDR3 reads CASSRASGGAGELFF. The CDR3 DNA reads as TGTGCCAGTAGTCGGGCTAGCGGGGGGGCCGGGGAGCTGTTTTTT.

The gene calls are TRBV7-2 and TRBJ2-7, with 11 bases aligning to TRBD1. In germline, CDR1 is SGHTA, CDR2 FQGNSA. The length of the CDR3 is 17 residues. J was trimmed by 3 bases and V by 3 bases; bases with no gene match: 10. Here the CDR3 reads CASSFDVGGTGGYEQYF. For the CDR3, the DNA is TGTGCCAGCAGCTTCGATGTGGGAGGGACAGGGGGCTACGAGCAGTACTTC.

This sequence joins TRBV7-3 and TRBJ2-6; 9 positions match TRBD2. Trimming took 5 bases from V and 0 from J; bases not matched to a gene: 5. Germline CDR1 and CDR2: SGHTA and FQGTGA. The CDR3 runs to 17 residues. The CDR3 bases are TGTGCCAGCAGCCTTAGCGGGGGAAGCTCTGGGGCCAACGTCCTGACTTTC. This translates into CASSLSGGSSGANVLTF.

This clone is categorized as medium-sized. This rearrangement joins TRBV15 to TRBJ1-2; no clear D gene. The CDR3 length is 17 residues. Germline V gene data show CDR1 as LNHNV and CDR2 as YYDKDF (reference sequence). Between the trimmed V and J ends, which lost 0 bases and 4 bases, there was a span of 18 bases. The CDR3 sequence is CATSRDRPGGKVYGYTF. For the CDR3, the DNA is TGTGCCACCAGCAGAGATAGACCAGGTGGAAAGGTCTATGGCTACACCTTC.

This clone has just a few counts. The CDR3 spells CASSLGFGREGEKLFF. The CDR3 nucleotides are TGTGCCAGCAGCTTGGGCTTCGGCAGGGAGGGTGAAAAACTGTTTTTT. The chain carries TRBV5-6 and TRBJ1-4; D may be TRBD1 (5 bases). V gave up 0 bases and J gave up 7 bases, with 16 bases separating them. Germline CDR1 SGHDT, CDR2 YYEEEE. CDR3 length: 16 amino acids. The full variable domain, with the rest looked up from reference TRBV5-6 and TRBJ1-4, is DAGVTQSPTHLIKTRGQQVTLRCSPKSGHDTVSWYQQALGQGPQFIFQYYEEEERQRGNFPDRFSGHQFPNYSSELNVNALLLGDSALYLCASSLGFGREGEKLFFGSGTQLSVL.

J is TRBJ2-2 and V is TRBV6-5; 7 bases map to TRBD2. Germline V gene sequence: CDR1 MNHEY, CDR2 SVGAGI. J gave up 1 base and V 0 bases, and 2 bases lay outside the gene matches. This CDR3 comprises 16 residues. The CDR3 protein is CASSYSASGNTGELFF. The CDR3 DNA reads as TGTGCCAGCAGTTACTCGGCTAGCGGGAACACCGGGGAGCTGTTTTTT.

J is TRBJ2-3 and V is TRBV5-1, with D tentatively TRBD1 (6 bases). The V and J ends lost 7 bases and 6 bases respectively, with 15 bases between them. In germline, CDR1 is SGHRS, CDR2 YFSETQ. This CDR3 has 13 residues. The CDR3: CASGEQGSDTQYF. The CDR3 DNA follows: TGCGCCAGCGGCGAACAGGGTTCGGATACGCAGTATTTT.

V is TRBV4-1 and J is TRBJ2-1, with 7 bases aligning to TRBD2. Germline V gene data show CDR1 as MGHRA and CDR2 as YSYEKL. V lost 4 bases and J lost 4; bases outside the gene matches: 10. The CDR3 has 16 residues. The CDR3 DNA reads TGCGCCAGCAGCCCTACTGGGCTAGCGGAGTACAATGAGCAGTTCTTC. Residues: CASSPTGLAEYNEQFF.

The V and J genes are TRBV4-2 and TRBJ2-3; 10 bases are a match to TRBD2. The V and J ends lost 4 bases and 6 bases, in that order; junction bases with no gene match: 7. This CDR3 is 15 amino acids long. Germline assignment: CDR1 LGHNA and CDR2 YNFKEQ. The DNA of the CDR3 is TGTGCCAGCAGCCCACAGCGGGGGGGCGAGGATACGCAGTATTTT. Amino acids: CASSPQRGGEDTQYF.

The sample holds a few counts of this clone. V gene TRBV11-2 combines with J gene TRBJ2-1; 7 positions match TRBD2. With 5 bases clipped from V and 0 bases from J, the junction kept 4 bases outside the gene matches. Germline CDR1 reads SGHAT; CDR2 reads FQNNGV. The CDR3 totals 15 residues. CDR3 sequence reads: CASSPGTISYNEQFF. The CDR3 DNA reads TGTGCCAGCAGCCCTGGGACTATCTCCTACAATGAGCAGTTCTTC.

The chain recombines TRBV11-2 with TRBJ2-5, with 8 bases identical to TRBD2. The J call may be mistaken, given a closer DNA end match to TRBJ2-7. The CDR3 runs to 14 residues. Germline V gene sequence: CDR1 SGHAT, CDR2 FQNNGV. CDR3 sequence reads: CASSMGLVDYEQYF. The CDR3, as DNA: TGTGCCAGCAGCATGGGACTAGTCGACTACGAGCAGTACTTC.

V usage is TRBV6-6 and J usage is TRBJ1-6, with D maybe TRBD1 (6 bases). V gave up 7 bases and J gave up 7 bases, with 14 bases separating them. The germline CDR1 and CDR2 sequences are MNHNY and SVGAGI (reference sequence). CDR3 length equals 14 residues. Here the CDR3 reads CASTRQEMNSPLHF. The CDR3 coding sequence is TGTGCCAGCACCCGACAGGAGATGAATTCACCCCTCCACTTT.

V gene TRBV5-6 combines with J gene TRBJ1-2; tentatively, D is TRBD1 (6 bases). Trimming shortened V by 4 bases and J by 4 bases, and 17 bases separated the two germline ends. This CDR3 is 15 amino acids long. Looked up from germline, CDR1 is SGHDT and CDR2 is YYEEEE. The CDR3 DNA reads as TGTGCCAGCAGCCCGCTGTTTAGGACAGCCTATGGCTACACCTTC. It is translated as CASSPLFRTAYGYTF.

The chain couples TRBV2 to TRBJ1-2; 7 bases match TRBD1. The length of the CDR3 is 16 residues. In germline, CDR1 is SNHLY, CDR2 FYNNEI. Trimming cost V 6 bases and J 4 bases; bases outside gene matches: 14. The DNA for the CDR3 is TGTGCCAGCAGGATACAGGGGACCGGAATTTCCTATGGCTACACCTTC. This translates into CASRIQGTGISYGYTF.

The V and J genes are TRBV11-3 and TRBJ1-2; TRBD1 is a possible D gene (5 bases). Germline V gene lookup returns CDR1 SGHNT and CDR2 YENEEA. CDR3 length equals 13 residues. V lost 3 bases and J 8 bases, leaving 13 bases between the germline ends. In DNA, the CDR3 is TGTGCCAGCAGCTTGGGGGGTTACGGGGGCTACACCTTC. Its protein product is CASSLGGYGGYTF.

The V call is TRBV7-3, the J call TRBJ2-7; D ambiguous. V was shortened by 5 bases and J by 6 bases, with 26 bases between the two germline ends. The length of the CDR3 is 17 residues. Germline-derived CDR1 and CDR2 are SGHTA and FQGTGA. In DNA, the CDR3 is TGTGCCAGCAGCAACGTACGGGTCGATCCCATATTGAGCGAGCAGTACTTC. The encoded protein is CASSNVRVDPILSEQYF.

The V gene is TRBV6-5, the J gene TRBJ1-4; D remains unclear. This CDR3 contains 14 residues. Trimming took 5 bases from V and 8 from J, leaving 15 bases between them. Germline-derived CDR1 and CDR2 are MNHEY and SVGAGI. CDR3 DNA sequence: TGTGCCAGCAGTGAAGAGGGAGGCCCAGAAAAACTGTTTTTT. Protein: CASSEEGGPEKLFF.

This chain connects TRBV11-2 to TRBJ1-2, with a weak D call TRBD1 (6 bases). This CDR3 spans 13 amino acids. V lost 5 bases and J 5 bases, leaving 12 bases between the germline ends. CDR1 SGHAT and CDR2 FQNNGV come from the germline V gene. The CDR3 is CASSPGRGYGYTF. CDR3 DNA: TGTGCCAGCAGCCCTGGAAGGGGGTATGGCTACACCTTC.

In its sample, this clone was seen once. V and J are TRBV6-1 and TRBJ2-3; 7 nucleotides match TRBD2. Germline CDR1 and CDR2: MNHNS and SASEGT. Trimming at V came to 6 bases and at J to 3 bases, leaving 12 bases not matched to a gene. This CDR3 spans 16 amino acids. The CDR3 DNA reads as TGTGCCAGCAGGGAACTACCGACGGGGGGTACAGATACGCAGTATTTT. It is translated as CASRELPTGGTDTQYF.

The V and J genes are TRBV5-4 and TRBJ2-5; D gene uncertain. Looked up from germline, CDR1 is SGHNT and CDR2 is YYREEE (reference sequence). V was trimmed by 4 bases and J by 2 bases, leaving 15 bases between them. The CDR3 length is 15 residues. The DNA of the CDR3 is TGTGCCAGCAGCCTTGGGCAGGCATGGCAAGAGACCCAGTACTTC. Translation: CASSLGQAWQETQYF.

The V call is TRBV10-3, the J call TRBJ1-3; TRBD1 might be the D (5 bases). Trimming pared 4 bases from V and 0 bases from J, leaving 16 bases between. The CDR3 totals 17 residues. CDR1 ENHRY and CDR2 SYGVKD come from the germline V gene. The CDR3 coding sequence is TGTGCCATCAGTGGTCCGCGGGGGAAGGGCTCTGGAAACACCATATATTTT. This gives the protein CAISGPRGKGSGNTIYF.

The gene calls are TRBV14 and TRBJ2-3; 14 bases fit TRBD2. The CDR3 covers 15 residues. Per germline, CDR1 SGHDN and CDR2 FVKESK. The J segment lost 6 bases and the V segment lost 4 bases, leaving 3 bases of the junction unmatched. The CDR3 DNA reads as TGTGCCAGCAGCCCCTGGACTAGCGGGGGGGATACGCAGTATTTT. This sequence encodes CASSPWTSGGDTQYF.

This clone was recorded a few times. The chain is built from TRBV7-3 and TRBJ1-1, with a weak D call TRBD1 (5 bases). Trimming stripped 5 bases from V and 10 bases from J, with 20 bases between. The CDR3 totals 14 residues. The germline CDR1 and CDR2 sequences are SGHTA and FQGTGA. CDR3 bases: TGTGCCAGCAGCCCCTCCGGGGGGGAGGCTGCAGCTTTCTTT. This codes for CASSPSGGEAAAFF.